The 25 T cell receptor beta chains below come from one sample, sequenced in a study of blood T cell repertoires in COVID-19. Sequenced by immunoSEQ multiplex PCR; TCRdb stores in-frame clones only, minus some. The table lists roughly 65,000 clones, 60% to 80% of them singletons, with roughly 48% in the top ten. The sequencing sample was made of peripheral blood. These receptor sequences come from a human donor in a cohort sampled during active COVID-19.

The V gene is TRBV10-3, the J gene TRBJ2-7; tentative D call: TRBD1 (5 bases). The CDR3 totals 13 residues. V lost 6 bases to trimming and J lost 3 bases, with 12 bases between them. Germline CDR1 reads ENHRY; CDR2 reads SYGVKD. CDR3 sequence reads: CAIRRGYNYEQYF. As DNA, the CDR3 is TGTGCCATCAGAAGGGGATACAACTACGAGCAGTACTTC.

The gene calls are TRBV5-4 and TRBJ2-7; 7 bases are a match to TRBD1. The CDR3 has 15 residues. Germline assignment: CDR1 SGHNT and CDR2 YYREEE (reference sequence). J gave up 1 base and V 2 bases, and 6 bases lay outside the gene matches. CDR3 DNA: TGTGCCAGCAGCTTTGGGACAGCGGATTCCTACGAGCAGTACTTC. Translated: CASSFGTADSYEQYF.

In its sample, this clone was seen once. The V gene is TRBV14, the J gene TRBJ1-2, with 7 bases matching TRBD1. CDR1 is SGHDN, CDR2 FVKESK, per germline. The CDR3 has 17 residues. V lost 1 base, J lost 4 bases, and 12 bases stayed unmatched. CDR3 nucleotides: TGTGCCAGCAGCCAAGTTTTAACCACAGGGGTATCCTATGGCTACACCTTC. Amino acids: CASSQVLTTGVSYGYTF.

J is TRBJ1-5 and V is TRBV24-1; D not resolved. The CDR3 loop spans 14 amino acids. V was pared by 5 bases and J by 3 bases, with 10 bases between. The V gene's germline CDR1 is KGHDR and CDR2 SFDVKD. The CDR3 is CATSGAGFNQPQHF. The CDR3 nucleotides read TGTGCCACCAGTGGGGCGGGTTTCAATCAGCCCCAGCATTTT.

This chain connects TRBV10-3 to TRBJ2-7, with D tentatively TRBD1 (5 bases). V lost 4 bases to trimming and J lost 2 bases, with 18 bases between them. This CDR3 has 16 amino acids. CDR1 and CDR2 from the germline V gene are ENHRY and SYGVKD. In DNA form, the CDR3 reads TGTGCCATCAGTGGGGTCACAGGATCCCCTCCCTACGAGCAGTACTTC. It encodes CAISGVTGSPPYEQYF.

The chain links TRBV6-6 to TRBJ1-1; D gene ambiguous. The CDR3 sequence is 13 residues long. From germline, CDR1 is MNHNY and CDR2 SVGAGI (reference sequence). Trimming removed 2 bases from V and 3 bases from J, with 7 bases in between. This CDR3 reads CASSYESYTEAFF. The CDR3 coding sequence is TGTGCCAGCAGTTACGAGTCTTACACTGAAGCTTTCTTT.

V usage is TRBV28 and J usage is TRBJ2-7; 7 nucleotides agree with TRBD1. The CDR3 contains 15 residues. The trim removed 6 bases at V and 3 bases at J, leaving 11 bases unmatched. Germline V gives CDR1 MDHEN, CDR2 SYDVKM. The CDR3 is CASSTIPGQSYEQYF. In DNA, the CDR3 is TGTGCCAGCAGCACCATTCCGGGACAGAGCTACGAGCAGTACTTC.

The chain uses TRBV30 and TRBJ2-3; possibly TRBD2 for D (6 bases). The CDR3 has 14 amino acids. V was cut by 4 bases and J by 5 bases, with 16 bases left in between. In germline, CDR1 is GTSNPN, CDR2 SVGIG (reference sequence). CDR3 nucleotide sequence: TGTGCCTGGAAAGGTGCCGGGACTGGAGATACGCAGTATTTT. Its protein is CAWKGAGTGDTQYF.

This chain links TRBV3-1 (or the pseudogene TRBV3-2) with TRBJ2-3, with TRBD2 matching over 10 bases. Germline values: CDR1 LGHDT, CDR2 YNNKEL (reference sequence). The CDR3 extends over 16 amino acids. V shed 3 bases, J shed 6 bases, and the junction held 9 bases outside the gene matches. The CDR3 nucleotides are TGTGCCAGCAGCCAGTCGCGGGGACTAGCGTGGGATACGCAGTATTTT. Translating it yields CASSQSRGLAWDTQYF.

The rearrangement uses TRBV19 and TRBJ2-5; 9 bases match TRBD2. The germline V gene has CDR1 LNHDA and CDR2 SQIVND (reference sequence). V shed 4 bases, J shed 2 bases, and the junction held 5 bases outside the gene matches. This CDR3 comprises 15 residues. The CDR3 protein is CASSTLAGRQETQYF. The CDR3 DNA follows: TGTGCCAGTAGTACGCTAGCGGGAAGACAAGAGACCCAGTACTTC.

The table lists this clone with many counts. This sequence joins TRBV28 and TRBJ2-5, with 14 bases matching TRBD2. Germline V lookup: CDR1 MDHEN, CDR2 SYDVKM. The CDR3 runs to 15 residues. Losses at the gene ends were 6 bases for V and 4 bases for J; bases not matched to a gene: 4. The CDR3: CASRKGTSGRETQYF. CDR3 DNA sequence: TGTGCCAGCAGAAAGGGGACTAGCGGGAGAGAGACCCAGTACTTC.

This sequence joins TRBV6-2 or TRBV6-3 and TRBJ2-7, with D possibly matching TRBD1 (5 bases). The CDR3 consists of 14 residues. V lost 2 bases and J lost 6, with 14 bases in between. Germline CDR1 MNHEY, CDR2 SVGEGT. The CDR3 nucleotides are TGTGCCAGCAGTTACCCCGACAGAAAGGGCGAGCAGTACTTC. Protein: CASSYPDRKGEQYF.

CDR3 sequence reads: CASSYSRGPSYEQYF. CDR3 nucleotides: TGTGCCAGCAGTTACTCGCGGGGGCCCTCCTACGAGCAGTACTTC. The chain uses TRBV6-5 and TRBJ2-7, with D tentatively TRBD2 (7 bases). Germline V CDR1 and CDR2: MNHEY, SVGAGI. The germline V and J ends were trimmed by 0 bases and 0 bases, with 9 bases remaining between them. CDR3 length: 15 residues.

The chain combines TRBV7-8 with TRBJ1-1; D remains ambiguous. The germline gives CDR1 SGHVS, CDR2 FQNEAQ. CDR3 length: 14 residues. V gave up 0 bases and J gave up 2 bases, with 7 bases separating them. As DNA, the CDR3 is TGTGCCAGCAGCTTAGCCCTCTTTAACACTGAAGCTTTCTTT. Translating gives CASSLALFNTEAFF. The whole variable domain, remainder taken from reference TRBV7-8 and TRBJ1-1, is GAGVSQSPRYKVAKRGQDVALRCDPISGHVSLFWYQQALGQGPEFLTYFQNEAQLDKSGLPSDRFFAERPEGSVSTLKIQRTQQEDSAVYLCASSLALFNTEAFFGQGTRLTVV.

In this sample, this clone turned up a few times. The chain uses TRBV19 and TRBJ2-7; the match to TRBD2 covers 11 bases. V gave up 6 bases and J gave up 6 bases; unmatched junction bases: 10. The CDR3 runs to 15 residues. The germline gives CDR1 LNHDA, CDR2 SQIVND (reference sequence). CDR3 nucleotide sequence: TGTGCCAGTAGCCTGCCGGGACTAGCGGTTCGCGAGCAGTACTTC. Translated, it gives CASSLPGLAVREQYF.

The chain has TRBV7-2 and TRBJ2-2, with TRBD1 matching over 12 bases. Germline lookup yields CDR1 SGHTA and CDR2 FQGNSA. The V segment lost 1 base and the J segment 7 bases; nucleotides outside the gene matches: 10. The CDR3 totals 18 residues. CDR3 sequence (DNA): TGTGCCAGCAGCTTAGTAGGGACAGGGGGCGTCCGGGGCGGGGAGCTGTTTTTT. Its protein is CASSLVGTGGVRGGELFF.

The gene calls are TRBV4-2 and TRBJ1-1; D gene uncertain. The germline V and J ends were trimmed by 0 bases and 10 bases, with 21 bases remaining between them. CDR3 length: 16 residues. CDR1 LGHNA and CDR2 YNFKEQ come from the germline V gene. The CDR3 sequence: CASSQDLEGVSVVAFF. The CDR3 nucleotides read TGTGCCAGCAGCCAAGATTTAGAGGGTGTAAGTGTGGTAGCTTTCTTT.

This clone showed up just once. Sequence at one end of the junction differs from germline and may be a read error. V usage is TRBV4-1 and J usage is TRBJ2-4; a possible D gene is TRBD1 (6 bases). CDR3 size: 13 residues. The V gene's germline CDR1 is MGHRA and CDR2 YSYEKL. CDR3 nucleotide sequence: TGCGCCAGCAGCCAAGCTGACCGGGACAAGTTGGACTTC. This translates into CASSQADRDKLDF.

This clone came up a few times. The chain employs TRBV6-6 and TRBJ1-4, with D hard to call. CDR3 length: 19 amino acids. Germline CDR1 MNHNY, CDR2 SVGAGI (reference sequence). The V and J ends lost 5 bases and 0 bases respectively, with 22 bases between them. The CDR3 loop reads CASSPYPRGTDATNEKLFF. In nucleotides, the CDR3 is TGTGCCAGCAGTCCTTACCCCCGGGGTACAGACGCAACTAATGAAAAACTGTTTTTT.

The CDR3 sequence is CASSDPAGPNEKLFF. For the CDR3, the DNA is TGTGCCAGCAGTGACCCCGCAGGGCCTAATGAAAAACTGTTTTTT. The V and J genes are TRBV25-1 and TRBJ1-4; D perhaps matches TRBD1 (5 bases). The CDR3 totals 15 residues. Germline-derived CDR1 and CDR2 are MGHDK and SYGVNS. Trimming stripped 3 bases from V and 3 bases from J, with 11 bases between.

The chain couples TRBV5-1 to TRBJ2-1; perhaps TRBD2 as D (6 bases). Trimming removed 0 bases at V and 0 bases at J, with 10 bases between. Germline V gene sequence: CDR1 SGHRS, CDR2 YFSETQ. The CDR3 contains 16 residues. The DNA of the CDR3 is TGCGCCAGCAGCTTGGCCGGGGGAAACTCCTACAATGAGCAGTTCTTC. This codes for CASSLAGGNSYNEQFF.

This clone was counted a few times. V gene TRBV7-2 combines with J gene TRBJ1-4, with TRBD1 matching over 8 bases. This CDR3 region has 14 residues. Germline CDR1 and CDR2: SGHTA and FQGNSA. Losses at the gene ends were 5 bases for V and 8 bases for J; bases not matched to a gene: 7. This CDR3 is CASSPVRGQEKLFF. The CDR3 DNA reads as TGTGCCAGCAGCCCCGTCAGGGGGCAAGAAAAACTGTTTTTT.

This clone rates as large. This chain joins TRBV4-1 and TRBJ2-7, with 8 bases matching TRBD1. Trimming at V came to 0 bases and at J to 6 bases, leaving 10 bases not matched to a gene. Germline CDR1 MGHRA, CDR2 YSYEKL. The CDR3 length is 16 residues. The CDR3 reads CASSQDIGTGVGEQYF. CDR3 sequence (DNA): TGCGCCAGCAGCCAAGATATAGGGACAGGCGTCGGCGAGCAGTACTTC.

The rearrangement links TRBV5-1 to TRBJ1-2; D is undetermined. The CDR3 totals 14 residues. CDR1 and CDR2 (germline): SGHRS, YFSETQ. The V and J ends lost 0 bases and 4 bases respectively, with 10 bases between them. In DNA, the CDR3 is TGCGCCAGCAGCTTGGACTCCACGGGCTATGGCTACACCTTC. Protein: CASSLDSTGYGYTF.

The chain carries TRBV9 and TRBJ2-7; possible D gene TRBD2, 6 bases. V was pared by 2 bases and J by 3 bases, with 9 bases between. The CDR3 is 13 amino acids. Germline CDR1 reads SGDLS; CDR2 reads YYNGEE. The CDR3 DNA reads as TGTGCCAGCAGCGTGGGGGGAAACTACGAGCAGTACTTC. Protein product: CASSVGGNYEQYF.